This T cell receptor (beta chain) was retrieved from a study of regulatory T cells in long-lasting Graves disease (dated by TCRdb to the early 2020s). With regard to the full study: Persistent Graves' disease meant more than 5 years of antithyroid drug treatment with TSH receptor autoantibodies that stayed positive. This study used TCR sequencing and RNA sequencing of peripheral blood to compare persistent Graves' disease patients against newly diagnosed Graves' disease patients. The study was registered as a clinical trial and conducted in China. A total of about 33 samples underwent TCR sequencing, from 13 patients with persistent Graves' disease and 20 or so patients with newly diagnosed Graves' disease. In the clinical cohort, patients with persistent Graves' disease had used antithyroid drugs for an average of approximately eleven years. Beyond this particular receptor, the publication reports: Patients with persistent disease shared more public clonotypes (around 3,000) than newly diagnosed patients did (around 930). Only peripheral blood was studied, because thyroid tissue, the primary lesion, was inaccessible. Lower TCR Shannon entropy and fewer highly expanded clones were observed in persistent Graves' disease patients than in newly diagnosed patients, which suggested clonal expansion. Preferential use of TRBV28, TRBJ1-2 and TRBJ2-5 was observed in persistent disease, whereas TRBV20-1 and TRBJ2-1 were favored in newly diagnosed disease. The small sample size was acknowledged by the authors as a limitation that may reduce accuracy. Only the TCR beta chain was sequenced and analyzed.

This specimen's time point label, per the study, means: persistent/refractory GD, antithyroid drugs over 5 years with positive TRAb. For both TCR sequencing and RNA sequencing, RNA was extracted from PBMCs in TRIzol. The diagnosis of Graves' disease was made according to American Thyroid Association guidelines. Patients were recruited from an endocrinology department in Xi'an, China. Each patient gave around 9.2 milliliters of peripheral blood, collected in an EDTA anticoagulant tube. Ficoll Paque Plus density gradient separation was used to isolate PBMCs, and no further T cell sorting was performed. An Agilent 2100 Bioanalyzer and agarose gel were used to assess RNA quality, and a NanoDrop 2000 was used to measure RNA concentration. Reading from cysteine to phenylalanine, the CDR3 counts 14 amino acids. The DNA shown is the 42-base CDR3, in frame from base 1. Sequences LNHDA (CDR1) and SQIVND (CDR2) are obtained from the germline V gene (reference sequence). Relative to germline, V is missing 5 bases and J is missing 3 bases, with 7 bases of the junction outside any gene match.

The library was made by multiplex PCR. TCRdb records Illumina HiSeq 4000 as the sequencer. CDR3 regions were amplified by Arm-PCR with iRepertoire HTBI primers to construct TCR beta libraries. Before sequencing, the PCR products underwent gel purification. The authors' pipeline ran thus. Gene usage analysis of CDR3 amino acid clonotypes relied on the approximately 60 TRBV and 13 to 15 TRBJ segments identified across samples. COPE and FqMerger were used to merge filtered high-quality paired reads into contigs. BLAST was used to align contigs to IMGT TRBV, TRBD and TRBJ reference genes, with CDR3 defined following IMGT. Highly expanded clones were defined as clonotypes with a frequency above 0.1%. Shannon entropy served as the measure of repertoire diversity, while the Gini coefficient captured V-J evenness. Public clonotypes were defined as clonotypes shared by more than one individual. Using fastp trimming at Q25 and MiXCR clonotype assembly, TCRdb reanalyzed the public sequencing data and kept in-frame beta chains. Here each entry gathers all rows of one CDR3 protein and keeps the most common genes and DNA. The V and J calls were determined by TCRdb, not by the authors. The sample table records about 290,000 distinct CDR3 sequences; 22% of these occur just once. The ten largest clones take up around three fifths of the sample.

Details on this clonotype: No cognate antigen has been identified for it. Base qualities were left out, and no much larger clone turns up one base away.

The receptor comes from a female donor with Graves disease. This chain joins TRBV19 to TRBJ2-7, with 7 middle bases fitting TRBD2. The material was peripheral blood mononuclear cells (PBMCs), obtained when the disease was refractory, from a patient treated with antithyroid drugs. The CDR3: CASSPTSAGYEQYF. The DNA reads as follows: TGTGCCAGTAGTCCTACTAGCGCAGGCTACGAGCAGTACTTC. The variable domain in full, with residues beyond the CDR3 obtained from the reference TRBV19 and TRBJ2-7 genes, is DGGITQSPKYLFRKEGQNVTLSCEQNLNHDAMYWYRQDPGQGLRLIYYSQIVNDFQKGDIAEGYSVSREKKESFPLTVTSAQKNPTAFYLCASSPTSAGYEQYFGPGTRLTVT.